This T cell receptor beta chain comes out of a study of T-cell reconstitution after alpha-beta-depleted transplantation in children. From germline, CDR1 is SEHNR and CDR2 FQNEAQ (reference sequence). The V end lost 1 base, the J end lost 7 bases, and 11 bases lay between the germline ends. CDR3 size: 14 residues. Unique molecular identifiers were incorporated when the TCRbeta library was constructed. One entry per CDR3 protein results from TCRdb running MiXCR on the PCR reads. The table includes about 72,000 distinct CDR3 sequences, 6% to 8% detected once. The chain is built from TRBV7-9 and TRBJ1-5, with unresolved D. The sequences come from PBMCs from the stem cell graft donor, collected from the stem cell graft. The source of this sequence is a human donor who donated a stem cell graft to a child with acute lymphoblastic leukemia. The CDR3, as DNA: TGTGCCAGCAGCTTAGGTATAGGCGAGCAGCCCCAGCATTTT. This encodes CASSLGIGEQPQHF.